This is a list of T cell receptor beta chains from one sample in a study of T cell responses to AZD1222 COVID-19 vaccine. Assay used: immunoSEQ multiplex PCR; TCRdb lists only in-frame clones, some missing. The table has some 110,000 clones, 86% seen once. Sequenced material: peripheral blood, taken 28 days after the second dose of the MenACWY control vaccine. Receptors were obtained from an adult who received the MenACWY meningococcal vaccine as a control. Both conserved end residues are part of each CDR3. A D gene is named only where the DNA matches it firmly. Expanded clones get a size class; other rows say once, few or many, or leave the size out.

TRBV5-1	TRBJ2-5	.	TRBD1	CASSQLPGQGRGTQYF	TGCGCCAGCAGCCAATTACCGGGACAGGGCCGGGGGACCCAGTACTTC
TRBV14	TRBJ2-3	.	TRBD1	CASRGQGADTQYF	TGTGCCAGCCGAGGACAGGGAGCAGATACGCAGTATTTT
TRBV18	TRBJ1-2	.	.	CASSPPTTRGYGYTF	TGTGCCAGCTCACCACCGACCACAAGGGGGTACGGCTACACCTTC
TRBV5-1	TRBJ1-2	.	.	CASSFKQGHGYTF	TGCGCCAGCAGCTTTAAACAGGGTCACGGCTACACCTTC
TRBV5-8	TRBJ2-4	few	.	CASSFVGPHRIAKNIQYF	TGTGCCAGCAGCTTCGTGGGGCCCCACAGAATAGCCAAAAACATTCAGTACTTC
TRBV6-5	TRBJ1-1	.	TRBD1	CASSNLQGGEAFF	TGTGCCAGCAGTAATTTACAGGGGGGTGAAGCTTTCTTT
TRBV7-8	TRBJ1-1	.	TRBD1	CASSLGTGGSVNTEAFF	TGTGCCAGCAGCTTGGGGACAGGGGGGAGCGTAAACACTGAAGCTTTCTTT
TRBV7-2	TRBJ1-4	.	.	CASSLRRTDEKLFF	TGTGCCAGCAGCTTAAGGCGGACAGATGAAAAACTGTTTTTT
TRBV5-1	TRBJ2-3	once	.	CASSPRLPETDTQYF	TGCGCCAGCAGCCCCCGACTACCGGAAACGGATACGCAGTATTTT
TRBV19	TRBJ2-3	.	.	CASSNRDTQYF	TGTGCCAGTAGTAATAGAGATACGCAGTATTTT
TRBV24-1	TRBJ2-3	.	TRBD2	CATSDLPSGGAWADTQYF	TGTGCCACCAGTGATTTACCTAGCGGGGGGGCCTGGGCAGATACGCAGTATTTT
TRBV2	TRBJ2-4	once	.	CASSPNLLAKNIQYF	TGTGCCAGCAGCCCTAACCTCTTAGCCAAAAACATTCAGTACTTC
TRBV3-1/TRBV3-2	TRBJ2-7	.	.	CASSQEGGQYF	TGTGCCAGCAGCCAAGAAGGGGGGCAGTACTTC
TRBV7-8	TRBJ1-6	once	.	CASRPDLRDNSPLHF	TGTGCCAGCAGGCCCGATCTGAGGGATAATTCACCCCTCCACTTT
TRBV5-1	TRBJ1-6	.	.	CASSPSDSYNSPLHF	TGCGCCAGCAGCCCCAGTGACTCCTATAATTCACCCCTCCACTTT
TRBV6-5	TRBJ2-1	.	TRBD1	CASSRDRGNEQFF	TGTGCCAGCAGCCGGGACAGGGGAAATGAGCAGTTCTTC
TRBV6-4	TRBJ1-1	.	.	CASRNTNRDREAFF	TGTGCCAGCAGGAATACTAACAGGGACCGAGAAGCTTTCTTT
TRBV5-1	TRBJ1-2	.	.	CASSPGTNYGYTF	TGCGCCAGCAGCCCGGGCACTAACTATGGCTACACCTTC
TRBV5-1	TRBJ2-5	.	TRBD1	CASSLNPGQQETQYF	TGCGCCAGCAGCTTGAATCCGGGACAGCAAGAGACCCAGTACTTC
TRBV19	TRBJ1-2	.	TRBD1	CAGRTGGVTGYTF	TGTGCCGGAAGGACAGGGGGCGTCACTGGCTACACCTTC
TRBV28	TRBJ1-1	.	TRBD1	CASSPGGSETRAFF	TGTGCCAGCAGTCCAGGGGGCTCTGAAACTCGAGCTTTCTTT
TRBV19	TRBJ2-2	.	.	CASSGNANTGELFF	TGTGCCAGTTCCGGCAACGCGAACACCGGGGAGCTGTTTTTT
TRBV7-2	TRBJ1-1	once	.	CASSFRGTANTEAFF	TGTGCCAGCAGCTTCCGCGGGACGGCGAACACTGAAGCTTTCTTT
TRBV10-3	TRBJ2-2	few	.	CAISATGPVAGELFF	TGTGCCATCAGTGCCACAGGGCCTGTCGCCGGGGAGCTGTTTTTT
TRBV9	TRBJ1-2	.	TRBD1	CASSVTGGTGGEGYTF	TGTGCCAGCAGCGTAACCGGGGGGACAGGGGGCGAAGGCTACACCTTC
TRBV4-1	TRBJ2-1	.	TRBD2	CASSHKGLAGGPGNEQFF	TGCGCCAGCAGCCATAAAGGATTAGCGGGGGGGCCGGGCAATGAGCAGTTCTTC
TRBV28	TRBJ1-2	.	.	CASTVGFGYTF	TGTGCCAGCACAGTGGGTTTTGGCTACACCTTC
TRBV11-3	TRBJ2-3	.	.	CASSLDSTDTQYF	TGTGCCAGCAGCTTAGACAGCACAGATACGCAGTATTTT
TRBV11-1	TRBJ2-1	.	TRBD1	CASSFGTGFYNEQFF	TGTGCCAGCAGCTTCGGGACAGGGTTCTACAATGAGCAGTTCTTC
TRBV4-3	TRBJ1-3	.	.	CASSQDRDSGNTIYF	TGCGCCAGCAGCCAGGACAGAGACTCTGGAAACACCATATATTTT
TRBV7-2	TRBJ1-1	.	.	CASSLPQGGRTEAFF	TGTGCCAGCAGCTTACCACAGGGTGGGAGGACTGAAGCTTTCTTT
TRBV18	TRBJ1-1	.	TRBD1	CASSRGTGGSNFVAFF	TGTGCCAGCTCACGGGGGACAGGGGGCTCTAATTTCGTAGCTTTCTTT
TRBV7-9	TRBJ1-4	.	TRBD1	CASSSPQGEMTNEKLFF	TGTGCCAGCAGCTCTCCACAGGGGGAGATGACTAATGAAAAACTGTTTTTT
TRBV5-6	TRBJ1-5	.	.	CAGSLRPHSNQPQHF	TGTGCCGGCAGCTTGCGGCCCCATAGCAATCAGCCCCAGCATTTT
TRBV30	TRBJ2-5	.	TRBD1	CAWNYPGRGETQYF	TGTGCCTGGAACTACCCCGGCAGGGGGGAGACCCAGTACTTC
TRBV29-1	TRBJ1-1	.	.	CSGRGGPNTEAFF	TGCAGCGGACGGGGGGGGCCGAACACTGAAGCTTTCTTT
TRBV19	TRBJ1-2	.	TRBD1	CASSIAGGGGYTF	TGTGCCAGTAGTATTGCAGGGGGAGGTGGCTACACCTTC
TRBV9	TRBJ1-4	few	.	CASSQQSGFEKLFF	TGTGCCAGCAGCCAACAGTCAGGATTCGAAAAACTGTTTTTT
TRBV6-4	TRBJ1-2	.	.	CATSPDVGYGYTF	TGTGCCACCTCACCGGACGTGGGCTATGGCTACACCTTC